The clone carrying this TCR beta chain has just one count. Antigen unknown. These data originate in a study of graft-versus-host responses after intestinal transplantation. The germline V gene has CDR1 SGHNT and CDR2 YENEEA. V shed 5 bases, J shed 4 bases, and the junction held 10 bases outside the gene matches. The CDR3 runs to 15 residues. Generated by immunoSEQ multiplex PCR, the TCRdb table keeps only in-frame clones and is missing some. The data contain roughly 70,000 clones, around 82% of them singletons. Overall study findings and caveats: Some patients had graft-donor T cell macrochimerism. In their allografts, the ratios of graft-versus-host to host-versus-graft T cell clones were high.

The sequence was obtained from a human donor who was the organ donor for an intestinal transplant. The sequencing here drew on unstimulated CD4+ T cells sorted from spleen or lymph node cells, taken before transplant. The chain combines TRBV11-3 with TRBJ2-5; 7 nucleotides line up with TRBD1. In DNA form, the CDR3 reads TGTGCCAGCAGCCGGGACAGCCTCCGGGGAGAGACCCAGTACTTC. Residues: CASSRDSLRGETQYF.